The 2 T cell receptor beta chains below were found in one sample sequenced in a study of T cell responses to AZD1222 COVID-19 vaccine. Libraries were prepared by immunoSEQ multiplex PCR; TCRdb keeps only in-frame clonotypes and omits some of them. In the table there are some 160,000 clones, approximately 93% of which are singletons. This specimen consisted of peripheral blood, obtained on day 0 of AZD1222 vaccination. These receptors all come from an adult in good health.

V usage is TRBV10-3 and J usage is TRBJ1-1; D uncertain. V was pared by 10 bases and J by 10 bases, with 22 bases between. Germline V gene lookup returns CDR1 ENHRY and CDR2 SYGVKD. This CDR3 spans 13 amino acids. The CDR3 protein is CATASGIGDPAFF. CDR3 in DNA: TGTGCCACCGCCTCGGGCATCGGTGACCCAGCTTTCTTT.

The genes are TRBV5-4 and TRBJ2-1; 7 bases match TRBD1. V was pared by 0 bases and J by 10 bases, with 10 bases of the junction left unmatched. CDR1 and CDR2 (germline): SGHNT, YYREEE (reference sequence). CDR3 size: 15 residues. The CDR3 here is CASSLGFTGVGEQFF. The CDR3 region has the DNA TGTGCCAGCAGCTTGGGGTTCACAGGGGTTGGAGAGCAGTTCTTC.